A single sample is the source of the 12 T cell receptor beta chains below, sequenced in a study of long-term antiretroviral therapy in people with HIV (dated by TCRdb to between 2021 and 2024). Sequencing of the TRB variable region was done with the immunoSEQ hsTCRB v3.0 assay at survey level resolution. What TCRdb holds here is the immuneACCESS table cut down to in-frame rearrangements. Part of the clones is not present; checked against another copy, under half of the missing clones reflect an unresolved V gene, and the others are unexplained. Recorded for this sample are roughly 36,000 clones; roughly 80% of them occurred a single time. Roughly 7.9% of the sample rests with the top ten. This specimen was unsorted PBMCs, taken 0.4 years before starting antiretroviral therapy. All receptors derive from a young man with HIV.

The rearrangement uses TRBV7-6 and TRBJ2-6, with D possibly TRBD1 on 5 matching bases. The length of the CDR3 is 14 residues. Trimming took 10 bases from V and 4 from J, leaving 14 bases between them. Germline values: CDR1 SGHVS, CDR2 FNYEAQ. The CDR3 sequence: CATRRVSGANVLTF. As DNA, the CDR3 is TGTGCCACCCGCAGGGTGTCAGGGGCCAACGTCCTGACTTTC.

This clone occurred a few times. The chain has TRBV30 and TRBJ1-5; D not certain. The CDR3 covers 13 residues. Trimming pared 6 bases from V and 3 bases from J, leaving 12 bases between. Looked up from germline, CDR1 is GTSNPN and CDR2 is SVGIG (reference sequence). CDR3 nucleotides: TGTGCCTGTGCCGGGGAGCTCAATCAGCCCCAGCATTTT. This translates into CACAGELNQPQHF.

The chain links TRBV6-5 to TRBJ1-6; D is undetermined. Trimming left V 0 bases short and J 0 bases short, with 6 bases between. Germline V lookup: CDR1 MNHEY, CDR2 SVGAGI. CDR3 length: 16 residues. The CDR3 spells CASSYSPSSYNSPLHF. The DNA of the CDR3 is TGTGCCAGCAGTTACTCGCCGAGCTCCTATAATTCACCCCTCCACTTT.

The chain links TRBV5-4 to TRBJ2-6; D gene uncertain. Germline CDR1 and CDR2: SGHNT and YYREEE (reference sequence). CDR3 size: 16 residues. Trimming shortened V by 2 bases and J by 2 bases, and 11 bases separated the two germline ends. The CDR3: CASSLVNVAGANVLTF. The CDR3 DNA reads as TGTGCCAGCAGCTTAGTAAACGTGGCTGGGGCCAACGTCCTGACTTTC.

The chain has TRBV11-1 and TRBJ2-7; unclear D gene. Germline V CDR1 and CDR2: SGHAT, FQDESV (reference sequence). This CDR3 region has 15 residues. V was cut by 4 bases and J by 5 bases, with 18 bases left in between. CDR3 nucleotides: TGTGCCAGCAGCTCTGGACCGCCGGATAGGAACGAGCAGTACTTC. It specifies CASSSGPPDRNEQYF.

V and J are TRBV6-5 and TRBJ2-6; D remains unclear. CDR1 MNHEY and CDR2 SVGAGI come from the germline V gene. The CDR3 length is 15 residues. V shed 6 bases and J shed 0 bases, with 9 bases lying between them. CDR3 residues: CASRFLFSGANVLTF. Here the CDR3 DNA reads TGTGCCAGCAGGTTTCTATTCTCTGGGGCCAACGTCCTGACTTTC.

V usage is TRBV11-2 and J usage is TRBJ2-1, with 8 bases identical to TRBD2. Germline V gene lookup returns CDR1 SGHAT and CDR2 FQNNGV. The length of the CDR3 is 18 residues. The junction had 17 bases not matched to a gene; V was cut back by 4 bases and J by 6 bases. The CDR3 loop is CASSSPRTSTFPSNEQFF. The DNA of the CDR3 is TGTGCCAGCAGCTCGCCCCGGACTAGCACATTTCCTAGCAATGAGCAGTTCTTC.

Only a few counts were recorded for this clone. This chain joins TRBV6-5 and TRBJ1-5; a weak D match, TRBD1 (5 bases). Germline loops: CDR1 MNHEY, CDR2 SVGAGI. Trimming removed 5 bases from V and 7 bases from J, with 15 bases in between. This CDR3 is built from 14 residues. The CDR3 DNA sequence: TGTGCCAGCAGTAGGAGGGAAGGGGAACAGCCCCAGCATTTT. Translation: CASSRREGEQPQHF.

This sequence joins TRBV5-1 and TRBJ1-1; 12 bases match TRBD1. Germline-derived CDR1 and CDR2 are SGHRS and YFSETQ. The V segment lost 3 bases and the J segment 4 bases; nucleotides outside the gene matches: 10. The CDR3 is 17 residues long. In DNA, the CDR3 is TGCGCCAGCAGCTCTGGGACAGGGGGCGTTGGGATCACTGAAGCTTTCTTT. Protein sequence: CASSSGTGGVGITEAFF.

The chain couples TRBV30 to TRBJ2-5; no firm D call. V lost 0 bases and J 2 bases, leaving 10 bases between the germline ends. This CDR3 is 14 amino acids long. Looked up from germline, CDR1 is GTSNPN and CDR2 is SVGIG (reference sequence). CDR3 protein: CAWSVLTPQETQYF. The CDR3 coding sequence is TGTGCCTGGAGTGTCCTGACACCGCAAGAGACCCAGTACTTC.

The chain combines TRBV5-6 with TRBJ2-5; 14 nucleotides line up with TRBD2. CDR1 and CDR2 (germline): SGHDT, YYEEEE. J lost 2 bases, V lost 0 bases, and 9 bases had no gene match. The CDR3 is made up of 19 amino acids. The CDR3 region is CASSLGLAGGSFVQETQYF. For the CDR3, the DNA is TGTGCCAGCAGCTTGGGACTAGCGGGAGGGTCTTTCGTACAAGAGACCCAGTACTTC.

The chain uses TRBV18 and TRBJ2-3, with 8 bases aligning to TRBD1. Trimming at V came to 4 bases and at J to 3 bases, leaving 3 bases not matched to a gene. CDR3 length equals 14 residues. Germline values: CDR1 KGHSH, CDR2 LQKENI. The chain's CDR3 is CASSRQGATDTQYF. The CDR3 DNA is TGTGCCAGCTCACGCCAGGGGGCAACAGATACGCAGTATTTT.